One sample yielded the 30 T cell receptor beta chains listed below, sequenced in a study of blood T cell repertoires in COVID-19. Libraries were prepared by immunoSEQ multiplex PCR; TCRdb keeps only in-frame clonotypes and omits some of them. The sample records 350,000 or so clones, around nine tenths being singletons. Sequencing was done on a sample of PBMCs or T cells enriched from blood (not recorded which). These receptors were taken from a woman in her twenties or thirties who had been exposed to COVID-19.

The chain couples TRBV18 to TRBJ2-1, with TRBD1 as a possible D gene (6 bases). Germline CDR1 and CDR2: KGHSH and LQKENI. The CDR3 is made up of 15 amino acids. With 3 bases removed from V and 5 bases from J, the gap between germline ends came to 14 bases. Written as DNA, the CDR3 is TGTGCCAGCTCACCTAACAGGGTAGTAGACAATGAGCAGTTCTTC. Translation gives CASSPNRVVDNEQFF.

The V gene is TRBV4-1, the J gene TRBJ1-1; a possible D gene is TRBD1 (6 bases). The CDR3 loop spans 16 amino acids. The ends were cut back, 2 bases at V and 2 bases at J, with 15 bases in the middle. Germline CDR1 is MGHRA and CDR2 is YSYEKL. This CDR3 reads CASSQSRRTENTEAFF. CDR3 in DNA: TGCGCCAGCAGCCAAAGTAGACGGACAGAAAACACTGAAGCTTTCTTT.

This clone was seen a few times. The chain employs TRBV7-3 and TRBJ2-1; the match to TRBD2 covers 13 bases. Germline CDR1 and CDR2: SGHTA and FQGTGA. The V and J ends lost 4 bases and 8 bases, in that order; junction bases with no gene match: 2. CDR3 length: 14 amino acids. In nucleotides, the CDR3 is TGTGCCAGCAGCTCGACTAGCGGGAGGTATGAGCAGTTCTTC. It encodes CASSSTSGRYEQFF.

This clone was found once. The J gene is TRBJ1-2, the V gene TRBV4-1; the D gene is possibly TRBD1 (5 bases). The ends were cut back, 0 bases at V and 7 bases at J, with 9 bases in the middle. The V gene's germline CDR1 is MGHRA and CDR2 YSYEKL. This CDR3 spans 13 amino acids. The CDR3 bases are TGCGCCAGCAGCCAAGAAGAAGGGGCTGGCTACACCTTC. It encodes CASSQEEGAGYTF.

The CDR3 nucleotides are TGTGCCATCAGTGAGTCAAGGGGGCGAGGCACTGAAGCTTTCTTT. Translating gives CAISESRGRGTEAFF. This chain uses TRBV10-3 with TRBJ1-1, with TRBD1 matching 7 bases. The V gene end was trimmed by 0 bases and the J gene end by 4 bases; junction bases not matched to a gene: 5. Per the germline V gene, CDR1 is ENHRY and CDR2 is SYGVKD. The CDR3 contains 15 residues.

J is TRBJ1-2 and V is TRBV7-2, with 8 nucleotides matching TRBD1. The V gene's germline CDR1 is SGHTA and CDR2 FQGNSA. The CDR3 length is 14 residues. The junction had 2 bases not matched to a gene; V was cut back by 2 bases and J by 3 bases. This CDR3 is CASSLTGGDYGYTF. As DNA, the CDR3 is TGTGCCAGCAGCTTAACAGGGGGTGACTATGGCTACACCTTC. Full variable domain (missing parts from reference TRBV7-2 and TRBJ1-2): GAGVSQSPSNKVTEKGKDVELRCDPISGHTALYWYRQSLGQGLEFLIYFQGNSAPDKSGLPSDRFSAERTGGSVSTLTIQRTQQEDSAVYLCASSLTGGDYGYTFGSGTRLTVV.

The genes are TRBV25-1 and TRBJ2-2, with 9 bases fitting TRBD2. J lost 7 bases, V lost 6 bases, and 9 bases had no gene match. Germline V gene sequence: CDR1 MGHDK, CDR2 SYGVNS. The CDR3 spans 15 residues. In nucleotides, the CDR3 is TGTGCCAGCAGCTTAGCGGGAGTGTTCAGCGGGGAGCTGTTTTTT. Encoded protein: CASSLAGVFSGELFF.

In its sample, this clone was seen once. The V gene is TRBV5-1, the J gene TRBJ2-7, with 13 bases fitting TRBD2. Germline V gene data show CDR1 as SGHRS and CDR2 as YFSETQ. V shed 3 bases and J 9 bases; nucleotides not matched to a gene: 6. CDR3 size: 14 residues. In DNA, the CDR3 is TGCGCCAGCAGCTCAACACTAGCGGGAGGGCTGCAGTACTTC. The encoded protein is CASSSTLAGGLQYF.

V usage is TRBV7-3 and J usage is TRBJ2-3; D possibly corresponds to TRBD1 (5 bases). The CDR3 sequence is 15 residues long. Trimming left V 2 bases short and J 6 bases short, with 15 bases between. CDR1 and CDR2 from the germline V gene are SGHTA and FQGTGA. Here the CDR3 DNA reads TGTGCCAGCAGCTTATTGGGGCTATTGCGGGATACGCAGTATTTT. As protein: CASSLLGLLRDTQYF.

The chain joins TRBV9 to TRBJ2-5; a possible D gene is TRBD2 (5 bases). This CDR3 has 14 amino acids. Germline CDR1 and CDR2: SGDLS and YYNGEE. Between the trimmed V and J ends, which lost 1 base and 7 bases, there was a span of 14 bases. CDR3 coding DNA: TGTGCCAGCAGCGTACGGGGTCAAGATGGGACCCAGTACTTC. Its translation is CASSVRGQDGTQYF.

V usage is TRBV15 and J usage is TRBJ1-5, with 10 bases matching TRBD1. Per germline, CDR1 LNHNV and CDR2 YYDKDF (reference sequence). This CDR3 is 17 amino acids long. V dropped 1 base and J dropped 1; count of bases not matched to a gene: 4. The CDR3 region has the DNA TGTGCCACCAGCAGAGCAGGACAGGGGGGGAGCAATCAGCCCCAGCATTTT. Protein product: CATSRAGQGGSNQPQHF.

V and J are TRBV6-2 or TRBV6-3 and TRBJ2-1, with 9 nucleotides matching TRBD1. Per germline, CDR1 MNHEY and CDR2 SVGEGT. The CDR3 contains 16 residues. The J segment lost 10 bases and the V segment lost 2 bases, leaving 12 bases of the junction unmatched. The CDR3 DNA reads as TGTGCCAGCAGTTACCCCACAGGGGGCGGAACAGGGGAGCAGTTCTTC. Amino acids: CASSYPTGGGTGEQFF.

The DNA of the CDR3 is TGTGCCAGCAGCGTAGTATCGGGACAGGGGAGAGATGAGCAGTACTTC. Its translation: CASSVVSGQGRDEQYF. This chain links TRBV9 with TRBJ2-7; 10 nucleotides agree with TRBD1. Per germline, CDR1 SGDLS and CDR2 YYNGEE. The CDR3 extends over 16 amino acids. The V gene end was trimmed by 0 bases and the J gene end by 7 bases; junction bases not matched to a gene: 10.

The rearrangement uses TRBV28 and TRBJ1-6; TRBD1 matches 12 bases. V lost 4 bases and J lost 9; bases outside the gene matches: 7. CDR3 length: 16 residues. In germline, CDR1 is MDHEN, CDR2 SYDVKM. CDR3 region: CASSSPGQGASSPLHF. For the CDR3, the DNA is TGTGCCAGCAGTTCCCCGGGACAGGGGGCAAGTTCACCCCTCCACTTT.

The J gene is TRBJ2-5, the V gene TRBV10-1, with D perhaps TRBD2 (5 bases). V was pared by 9 bases and J by 4 bases, with 15 bases between. The CDR3 covers 13 residues. Germline values: CDR1 WNHNN, CDR2 SYGVQD (reference sequence). The CDR3 DNA reads as TGCGCCAGTGGCCCCGGTCGGGGAGAGACCCAGTACTTC. Its protein is CASGPGRGETQYF.

V usage is TRBV27 and J usage is TRBJ2-7; possibly TRBD2 for D (6 bases). Germline V gene data show CDR1 as MNHEY and CDR2 as SMNVEV (reference sequence). CDR3 length: 15 residues. V was clipped by 3 bases and J by 2 bases, with 14 bases between them. The CDR3 DNA is TGTGCCAGCAGTTTTTCCGGGAGTCTCACCTACGAGCAGTACTTC. As protein: CASSFSGSLTYEQYF.

This chain connects TRBV10-1 to TRBJ1-1, with a weak D call TRBD1 (5 bases). The germline V gene has CDR1 WNHNN and CDR2 SYGVQD (reference sequence). V lost 3 bases and J lost 5, with 10 bases in between. The CDR3 is 13 residues long. CDR3: CASSDRVGTEAFF. The DNA of the CDR3 is TGCGCCAGCAGTGACAGGGTCGGGACTGAAGCTTTCTTT.

The count of this clone is one. The chain's CDR3 is CASIKIGDNSPLHF. The CDR3 DNA follows: TGTGCCAGCATTAAAATCGGGGATAATTCACCCCTCCACTTT. The chain links TRBV28 to TRBJ1-6, with D unresolved. Trimming pared 7 bases from V and 5 bases from J, leaving 12 bases between. This CDR3 is built from 14 residues. Germline assignment: CDR1 MDHEN and CDR2 SYDVKM.

Here the CDR3 reads CASSPSTGTGRGTYEQYF. CDR3 bases: TGTGCCAGCTCACCCTCGACCGGGACAGGGAGAGGGACCTACGAGCAGTACTTC. The gene calls are TRBV18 and TRBJ2-7, with 9 bases matching TRBD1. This CDR3 has 18 residues. Losses at the gene ends were 3 bases for V and 2 bases for J; bases not matched to a gene: 14. CDR1 and CDR2 from the germline V gene are KGHSH and LQKENI.

V gene TRBV3-1 (or the pseudogene TRBV3-2) combines with J gene TRBJ1-4; the D is unclear. The CDR3 has 14 amino acids. With 3 bases removed from V and 7 bases from J, the gap between germline ends came to 12 bases. The germline CDR1 and CDR2 sequences are LGHDT and YNNKEL (reference sequence). The CDR3 coding sequence is TGTGCCAGCAGCCAGTTCTGGGAGGGTGAAAAACTGTTTTTT. Its translation: CASSQFWEGEKLFF.

Note on this clone: Other nucleotide sequences in the sample specify the same CDR3. The chain links TRBV3-1 (or the pseudogene TRBV3-2) to TRBJ1-5, with D possibly being TRBD1 (6 bases). Trimming removed 5 bases from V and 1 base from J, with 9 bases in between. CDR3 length: 14 residues. Germline CDR1 and CDR2: LGHDT and YNNKEL (reference sequence). The CDR3 DNA reads as TGTGCCAGCAGCACCACAGGGAGCAATCAGCCCCAGCATTTT. Amino acids: CASSTTGSNQPQHF.

The rearrangement uses TRBV5-1 and TRBJ2-7, with 10 positions matching TRBD1. Germline V CDR1 and CDR2: SGHRS, YFSETQ. The ends lost 0 bases at V and 4 bases at J; junction bases unmatched: 10. CDR3 length equals 17 residues. CDR3 sequence reads: CASSLAVLTGGFYEQYF. The CDR3, as DNA: TGCGCCAGCAGCTTGGCCGTCCTGACAGGGGGCTTTTACGAGCAGTACTTC.

This clone appeared a single time. This rearrangement joins TRBV28 to TRBJ2-1; D may be TRBD1 (6 bases). This CDR3 has 17 amino acids. V was shortened by 4 bases and J by 3 bases, with 19 bases between the two germline ends. Germline CDR1 and CDR2: MDHEN and SYDVKM. In DNA form, the CDR3 reads TGTGCCAGCAGTTGGGGAAACGGACAGACCATCTACAATGAGCAGTTCTTC. It codes for CASSWGNGQTIYNEQFF. Complete variable domain (other parts from reference TRBV28 and TRBJ2-1): DVKVTQSSRYLVKRTGEKVFLECVQDMDHENMFWYRQDPGLGLRLIYFSYDVKMKEKGDIPEGYSVSREKKERFSLILESASTNQTSMYLCASSWGNGQTIYNEQFFGPGTRLTVL.

The chain employs TRBV29-1 and TRBJ1-5, with TRBD1 matching 7 bases. The CDR3 extends over 12 amino acids. The ends lost 5 bases at V and 6 bases at J; junction bases unmatched: 4. The germline V gene has CDR1 SQVTM and CDR2 ANQGSEA. CDR3 region: CSVRTGGQPQHF. CDR3 in DNA: TGCAGCGTTAGGACAGGCGGTCAGCCCCAGCATTTT.

The chain recombines TRBV25-1 with TRBJ1-5, with TRBD1 matching 7 bases. V lost 4 bases, J lost 4 bases, and 4 bases stayed unmatched. The CDR3 covers 14 residues. CDR1 is MGHDK, CDR2 SYGVNS, per germline. CDR3 nucleotides: TGTGCCAGCAGTGGGCAGGGGGTAAATCAGCCCCAGCATTTT. It specifies CASSGQGVNQPQHF.

This clone was counted a few times. J is TRBJ2-1 and V is TRBV19, with D perhaps matching TRBD2 (6 bases). Germline V gene data show CDR1 as LNHDA and CDR2 as SQIVND (reference sequence). V was cut by 2 bases and J by 0 bases, with 20 bases left in between. The CDR3 extends over 19 amino acids. The CDR3 bases are TGTGCCAGTAGTATAACCGGGAGAAGGGTTACGAGCTCCTACAATGAGCAGTTCTTC. Amino acid sequence: CASSITGRRVTSSYNEQFF.

The chain links TRBV11-2 to TRBJ1-1; tentatively, D is TRBD1 (5 bases). CDR3 size: 15 residues. Trimming stripped 5 bases from V and 4 bases from J, with 17 bases between. The germline gives CDR1 SGHAT, CDR2 FQNNGV. The CDR3 bases are TGTGCCAGCAGCCCTCTGGGGGGAGCGCCCACTGAAGCTTTCTTT. This encodes CASSPLGGAPTEAFF. Combining the CDR3 with reference TRBV11-2 and TRBJ1-1 gives the whole variable domain EAGVAQSPRYKIIEKRQSVAFWCNPISGHATLYWYQQILGQGPKLLIQFQNNGVVDDSQLPKDRFSAERLKGVDSTLKIQPAKLEDSAVYLCASSPLGGAPTEAFFGQGTRLTVV.

V is TRBV2 and J is TRBJ2-7; tentatively, D is TRBD1 (6 bases). CDR1 and CDR2 (germline): SNHLY, FYNNEI. This CDR3 is 14 amino acids long. The germline V and J ends were trimmed by 7 bases and 3 bases, with 16 bases remaining between them. In DNA, the CDR3 is TGTGCCAGCAAAAGGAGTCAGGGGAGCTACGAGCAGTACTTC. Amino acids: CASKRSQGSYEQYF.

This chain uses TRBV5-1 with TRBJ2-1; 13 nucleotides align to TRBD2. CDR3 size: 14 residues. V shed 4 bases and J 9 bases; nucleotides not matched to a gene: 4. Germline values: CDR1 SGHRS, CDR2 YFSETQ. CDR3 sequence reads: CASSVGLAGVEQFF. CDR3 sequence (DNA): TGCGCCAGCAGCGTCGGACTAGCGGGAGTTGAGCAGTTCTTC. The full variable domain, with the rest looked up from reference TRBV5-1 and TRBJ2-1, is KAGVTQTPRYLIKTRGQQVTLSCSPISGHRSVSWYQQTPGQGLQFLFEYFSETQRNKGNFPGRFSGRQFSNSRSEMNVSTLELGDSALYLCASSVGLAGVEQFFGPGTRLTVL.

V and J are TRBV18 and TRBJ2-3; 8 bases fit TRBD2. Germline CDR1 and CDR2: KGHSH and LQKENI. This CDR3 region has 16 residues. V dropped 3 bases and J dropped 5; count of bases not matched to a gene: 10. The CDR3 DNA reads as TGTGCCAGCTCACCCAGCGGGAGTCCCGGAGGAGATACGCAGTATTTT. Its protein is CASSPSGSPGGDTQYF.